Below are 14 T cell receptor beta chains sequenced from a single sample in a study of T cell repertoires in cytomegalovirus infection. TCRdb itself ran the reads through MiXCR, one entry per CDR3 protein. This table holds 200,000 to 300,000 distinct CDR3 sequences, roughly 13% found once. The specimen was PBMCs. The source is a human donor in good health (CMV status not recorded). Some clones in this sample may be carry-over from other donors' samples.

This clonotype was recorded many times. For the CDR3, the DNA is TGTGCCAGCAGCCAAGAAGGAAACCTCGGGGTCCGCCATGAAAAACTGTTTTTT. It codes for CASSQEGNLGVRHEKLFF. The V call is TRBV14, the J call TRBJ1-4; no reliable D call. V was trimmed by 0 bases and J by 6 bases, leaving 20 bases between them. The CDR3 is 18 amino acids. The germline CDR1 and CDR2 sequences are SGHDN and FVKESK.

The J gene is TRBJ1-5, the V gene TRBV28; D remains ambiguous. Trimming took off 8 bases at V and 3 bases at J, with 17 bases between the two ends. The V gene's germline CDR1 is MDHEN and CDR2 SYDVKM. There are 15 residues in the CDR3. The CDR3 spells CASSSGPYPNQPQHF. The CDR3 DNA is TGTGCCAGCTCATCCGGACCCTATCCCAATCAGCCCCAGCATTTT.

The table lists this clonotype with many counts. The chain joins TRBV20-1 to TRBJ2-1; D not certain. This CDR3 has 12 amino acids. V dropped 1 base and J dropped 8 bases, with 9 bases sitting between them. Germline assignment: CDR1 DFQATT and CDR2 SNEGSKA (reference sequence). This CDR3 reads CSARGMKDEQFF. The CDR3, as DNA: TGCAGTGCTAGAGGGATGAAGGATGAGCAGTTCTTC.

The chain links TRBV20-1 to TRBJ2-3, with 11 bases fitting TRBD2. The CDR3 is made up of 16 amino acids. Germline loops: CDR1 DFQATT, CDR2 SNEGSKA (reference sequence). The junction had 9 bases not matched to a gene; V was cut back by 0 bases and J by 7 bases. This chain's CDR3 is CSARDRTSGGVYTQYF. As DNA, the CDR3 is TGCAGTGCTAGAGACCGAACTAGCGGGGGCGTGTATACGCAGTATTTT.

This clonotype has just a few counts. J is TRBJ2-1 and V is TRBV6-2 or TRBV6-3; D possibly corresponds to TRBD2 (7 bases). Trimming removed 7 bases from V and 9 bases from J, with 22 bases in between. Germline V lookup: CDR1 MNHEY, CDR2 SVGEGT. The CDR3 runs 15 residues. The DNA for the CDR3 is TGTGCCAGCACCAAAGGGGGGAGGGCCTTCCTTGAGCAGTTCTTC. Encoded protein: CASTKGGRAFLEQFF.

V is TRBV2 and J is TRBJ1-2; 10 bases map to TRBD1. The germline CDR1 and CDR2 sequences are SNHLY and FYNNEI. J lost 8 bases, V lost 6 bases, and 15 bases had no gene match. This CDR3 is 16 amino acids long. The DNA for the CDR3 is TGTGCCAGCAGGGAATCCCACGACAGGGGGCAAACGGGCTACACCTTC. Translation gives CASRESHDRGQTGYTF.

This clonotype showed up just a few times. This chain links TRBV29-1 with TRBJ1-3; D call uncertain. CDR1 SQVTM and CDR2 ANQGSEA come from the germline V gene. This CDR3 is 13 amino acids long. V was pared by 3 bases and J by 2 bases, with 8 bases between. The CDR3 loop reads CSVDGDPGNTIYF. DNA of the CDR3: TGCAGCGTTGATGGGGATCCTGGAAACACCATATATTTT. The variable domain in full, completed from reference TRBV29-1 and TRBJ1-3, reads SAVISQKPSRDICQRGTSLTIQCQVDSQVTMMFWYRQQPGQSLTLIATANQGSEATYESGFVIDKFPISRPNLTFSTLTVSNMSPEDSSIYLCSVDGDPGNTIYFGEGSWLTVV.

There are a few counts of this clonotype. CDR3 nucleotide sequence: TGTGCCAGCAGCCATGGACCCTCTGTGGGGGAGCTGTTTTTT. Protein product: CASSHGPSVGELFF. The chain couples TRBV12-3 or TRBV12-4 to TRBJ2-2; unclear D gene. The ends were cut back, 6 bases at V and 8 bases at J, with 16 bases in the middle. The CDR3 length is 14 residues.

The chain has TRBV20-1 and TRBJ1-1, with D possibly matching TRBD1 (6 bases). The CDR3 runs 11 residues. From germline, CDR1 is DFQATT and CDR2 SNEGSKA (reference sequence). V was pared by 6 bases and J by 8 bases, with 13 bases between. CDR3 sequence: CSADLQGEAFF. The CDR3 coding sequence is TGCAGTGCGGACCTTCAGGGGGAAGCTTTCTTT.

This clonotype was detected ten times or more. The genes are TRBV7-6 and TRBJ2-5; D uncertain. Germline V CDR1 and CDR2: SGHVS, FNYEAQ. The CDR3 totals 13 residues. V shed 5 bases and J shed 0 bases, with 7 bases lying between them. CDR3 loop: CASSQTYQETQYF. The DNA for the CDR3 is TGTGCCAGCAGCCAGACGTACCAAGAGACCCAGTACTTC.

At least ten counts were recorded for this clonotype. The chain carries TRBV11-1 and TRBJ1-2, with a weak D call TRBD1 (6 bases). Germline CDR1 is SGHAT and CDR2 is FQDESV (reference sequence). The length of the CDR3 is 16 residues. The V and J ends lost 3 bases and 8 bases respectively, with 22 bases between them. The CDR3 DNA reads TGTGCCAGCAGCTTGCGTGGAACAGGGCGTTTCCTCGGCTACACCTTC. This sequence encodes CASSLRGTGRFLGYTF.

This clonotype was observed many times. The chain recombines TRBV7-2 with TRBJ1-2; D gene ambiguous. This CDR3 is 15 amino acids long. V lost 2 bases and J lost 3, with 13 bases in between. Germline V gene sequence: CDR1 SGHTA, CDR2 FQGNSA. CDR3 DNA sequence: TGTGCCAGCAGCTTAAACGATTTAGGGTACTATGGCTACACCTTC. Translating it yields CASSLNDLGYYGYTF.

This clonotype showed up many times. Here the CDR3 DNA reads TGTGCCAGCAGCTGGCTAGCGGGGGCGAACACCGGGGAGCTGTTTTTT. The encoded protein is CASSWLAGANTGELFF. The chain recombines TRBV7-8 with TRBJ2-2; 10 bases match TRBD2. Germline assignment: CDR1 SGHVS and CDR2 FQNEAQ. Trimming cost V 4 bases and J 0 bases; bases outside gene matches: 2. CDR3 size: 16 residues.

In this sample, this clonotype turned up a few times. This chain uses TRBV19 with TRBJ2-3; D is unclear. The CDR3 runs 15 residues. V was trimmed by 3 bases and J by 4 bases, leaving 14 bases between them. CDR1 is LNHDA and CDR2 is SQIVND in the germline V gene (reference sequence). In DNA form, the CDR3 reads TGTGCCAGTAGTATCGTCTCCGGTGGCTCAGATACGCAGTATTTT. Its protein product is CASSIVSGGSDTQYF.